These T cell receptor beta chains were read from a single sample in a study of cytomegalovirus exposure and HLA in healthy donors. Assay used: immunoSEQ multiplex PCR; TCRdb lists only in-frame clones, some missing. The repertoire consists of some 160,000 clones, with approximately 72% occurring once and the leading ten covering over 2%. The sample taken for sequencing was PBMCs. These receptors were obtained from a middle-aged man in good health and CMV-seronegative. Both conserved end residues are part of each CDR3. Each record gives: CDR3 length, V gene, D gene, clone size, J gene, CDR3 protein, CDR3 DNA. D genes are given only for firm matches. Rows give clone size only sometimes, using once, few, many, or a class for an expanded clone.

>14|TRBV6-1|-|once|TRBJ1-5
CASSPNYSNQPQHF
TGTGCCAGCAGTCCGAACTATAGCAATCAGCCCCAGCATTTT
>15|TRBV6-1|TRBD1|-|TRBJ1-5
CASRTDRAYGQPQNF
TGTGCCAGCAGGACGGACAGGGCGTATGGTCAGCCCCAGAATTTT
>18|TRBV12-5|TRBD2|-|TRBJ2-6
CASGLETSGSTGANVLTF
TGTGCTAGTGGTTTGGAGACTAGCGGGAGCACTGGGGCCAACGTCCTGACTTTC
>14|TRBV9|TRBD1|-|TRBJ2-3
CASSIGTGEDTQYF
TGTGCCAGCAGCATCGGGACAGGGGAAGATACGCAGTATTTT
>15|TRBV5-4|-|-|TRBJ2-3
CASSLSRRITDTQYF
TGTGCCAGCAGCCTTAGCCGACGGATCACAGATACGCAGTATTTT
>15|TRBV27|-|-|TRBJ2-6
CASSLMSSGANVLTF
TGTGCCAGCAGTTTAATGAGCTCTGGGGCCAACGTCCTGACTTTC
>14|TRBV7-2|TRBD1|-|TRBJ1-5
CASSLQGSNQPQHF
TGTGCCAGCAGCCTACAGGGGAGCAATCAGCCCCAGCATTTT
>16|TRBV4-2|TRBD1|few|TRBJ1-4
CASSPSSGTGSEKLFF
TGTGCCAGCAGCCCAAGCTCCGGGACAGGGAGTGAAAAACTGTTTTTT
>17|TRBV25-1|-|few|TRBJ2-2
CASSVIGGGSNTGELFF
TGTGCCAGCAGTGTCATAGGAGGAGGATCGAACACCGGGGAGCTGTTTTTT
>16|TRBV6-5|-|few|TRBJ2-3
CASSYGGSGYTDTQYF
TGTGCCAGCAGTTACGGGGGGTCAGGGTACACAGATACGCAGTATTTT
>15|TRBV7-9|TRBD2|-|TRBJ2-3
CASSATSGGADTQYF
TGTGCCAGCAGCGCAACTAGCGGGGGGGCGGATACGCAGTATTTT
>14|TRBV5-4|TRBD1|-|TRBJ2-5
CASSGNRGRETQYF
TGTGCCAGCAGCGGAAACAGGGGGCGGGAGACCCAGTACTTC
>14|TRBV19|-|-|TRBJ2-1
CASRDRGSYNEQFF
TGTGCCAGTAGGGACCGGGGCTCCTACAATGAGCAGTTCTTC
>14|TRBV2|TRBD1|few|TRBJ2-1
CASSERVDRAQQFF
TGTGCCAGCAGTGAACGGGTCGACAGGGCGCAGCAGTTCTTC
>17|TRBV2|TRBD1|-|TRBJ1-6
CASSFPGQRVFNSPLHF
TGTGCCAGCAGTTTCCCGGGACAGCGGGTCTTCAATTCACCCCTCCACTTT
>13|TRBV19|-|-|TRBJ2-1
CASRSGFYNEQFF
TGTGCCAGTAGGTCGGGGTTCTACAATGAGCAGTTCTTC
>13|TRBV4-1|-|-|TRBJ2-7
CASSQVARYEQYF
TGCGCCAGCAGCCAAGTTGCGAGGTACGAGCAGTACTTC
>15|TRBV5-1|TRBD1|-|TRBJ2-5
CAGSPEDRVWETQYF
TGCGCCGGCAGCCCGGAGGACAGGGTGTGGGAGACCCAGTACTTC
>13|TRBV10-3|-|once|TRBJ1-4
CAISESRDEKLFF
TGTGCCATCAGTGAGTCGAGGGATGAAAAACTGTTTTTT
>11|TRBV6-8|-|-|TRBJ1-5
CASSFPQPQHF
TGTGCCAGCAGTTTCCCCCAACCCCAGCATTTT
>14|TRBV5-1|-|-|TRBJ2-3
CASSSGPGVDTQYF
TGCGCCAGCAGCTCGGGGCCGGGGGTGGATACGCAGTATTTT
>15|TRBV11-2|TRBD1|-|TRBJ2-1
CASSDRDRGYNEQFF
TGTGCCAGCAGCGACCGGGACAGGGGCTACAATGAGCAGTTCTTC
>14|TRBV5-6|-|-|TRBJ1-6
CASSLAGNNSPLHF
TGTGCCAGCAGCTTGGCAGGGAATAATTCACCCCTCCACTTT
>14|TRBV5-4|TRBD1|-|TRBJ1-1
CASSWDRGFTEAFF
TGTGCCAGCAGCTGGGACAGGGGATTCACTGAAGCTTTCTTT
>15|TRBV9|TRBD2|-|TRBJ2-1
CASSVGSGGYNEQFF
TGTGCCAGCAGCGTTGGTAGCGGGGGCTACAATGAGCAGTTCTTC
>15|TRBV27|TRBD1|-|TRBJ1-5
CASSLWGQGRQPQHF
TGTGCCAGCAGTTTATGGGGACAGGGGAGGCAGCCCCAGCATTTT
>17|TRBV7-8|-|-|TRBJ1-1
CASSQLFGRRIGTEAFF
TGTGCCAGCAGTCAGTTATTCGGGCGGAGGATCGGCACTGAAGCTTTCTTT
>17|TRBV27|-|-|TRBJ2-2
CASSSLILRDRTGELFF
TGTGCCAGCAGTTCTCTAATCCTCCGGGATCGCACCGGGGAGCTGTTTTTT
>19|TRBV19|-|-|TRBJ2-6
CASSNAEGMGGSGANVLTF
TGTGCCAGTAGTAATGCTGAGGGAATGGGAGGCTCTGGGGCCAACGTCCTGACTTTC
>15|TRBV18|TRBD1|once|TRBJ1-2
CASSPPTGVSYGYTF
TGTGCCAGCTCACCACCCACAGGGGTGAGCTATGGCTACACCTTC
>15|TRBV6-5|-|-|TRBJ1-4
CASSYRGLKNEKLFF
TGTGCCAGCAGTTACCGGGGACTTAAGAATGAAAAACTGTTTTTT
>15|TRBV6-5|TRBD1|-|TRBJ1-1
CASSISTGGGSEAFF
TGTGCCAGCAGTATTTCGACAGGGGGCGGCTCTGAAGCTTTCTTT
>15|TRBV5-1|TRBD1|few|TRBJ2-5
CASSPQGAVWETQYF
TGCGCCAGCAGCCCCCAGGGGGCGGTGTGGGAGACCCAGTACTTC
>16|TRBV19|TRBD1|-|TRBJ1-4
CASSRGQGERNEKLFF
TGTGCCAGTAGTAGGGGACAGGGTGAAAGAAATGAAAAACTGTTTTTT
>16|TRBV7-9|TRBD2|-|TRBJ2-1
CASSLVGLAGYNEHFF
TGTGCCAGCAGCTTAGTTGGGCTAGCGGGGTACAATGAGCACTTCTTC
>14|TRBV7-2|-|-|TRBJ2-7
CASSLVRATLEQYF
TGTGCCAGCAGCTTAGTTCGAGCCACTCTCGAGCAGTACTTC
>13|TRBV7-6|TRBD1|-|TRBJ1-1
CASSRQGWTEAFF
TGTGCCAGCAGCCGACAGGGATGGACTGAAGCTTTCTTT
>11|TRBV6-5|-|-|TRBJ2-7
CASSYLNEQYF
TGTGCCAGCAGTTACTTGAACGAGCAGTACTTC
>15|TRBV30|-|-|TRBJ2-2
CAWSGGVLRAGELFF
-
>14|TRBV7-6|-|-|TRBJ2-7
CASSARQGGTEQYF
TGTGCCAGCAGCGCCCGACAGGGAGGAACCGAGCAGTACTTC
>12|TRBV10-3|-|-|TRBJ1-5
CAIKAGNGPQHF
TGTGCCATCAAGGCGGGGAATGGGCCCCAGCATTTT
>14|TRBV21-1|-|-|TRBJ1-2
CASSDTQGNYGYTF
TGTGCCAGCAGCGACACACAGGGAAACTATGGCTACACCTTC
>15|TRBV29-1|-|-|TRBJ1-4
CSVEDTGNPNEKLFF
TGCAGCGTTGAGGACACAGGGAACCCTAATGAAAAACTGTTTTTT
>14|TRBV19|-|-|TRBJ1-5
CASSIRTPVPPQHF
TGTGCCAGTAGTATTAGGACACCGGTGCCTCCCCAGCATTTT
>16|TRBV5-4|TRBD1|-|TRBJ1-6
CASSLDLGTGFSPLHF
TGTGCCAGCAGCTTGGACTTGGGGACAGGGTTCTCACCCCTCCACTTT
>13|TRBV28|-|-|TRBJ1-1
CASSLDTVTEAFF
TGTGCCAGCAGTTTGGACACCGTGACTGAAGCTTTCTTT
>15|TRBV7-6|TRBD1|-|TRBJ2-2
CASSPTGTGGRELFF
TGTGCCAGCAGCCCGACAGGGACAGGGGGAAGGGAGCTGTTTTTT
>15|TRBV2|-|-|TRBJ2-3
CASSGRGGGTDTQYF
TGTGCCAGCAGTGGTCGGGGTGGAGGCACAGATACGCAGTATTTT
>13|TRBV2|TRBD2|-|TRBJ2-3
CASGVAGARTQYF
TGTGCCAGCGGGGTAGCGGGGGCCCGTACGCAGTATTTT
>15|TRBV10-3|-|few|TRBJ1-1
CAISESVAANTEAFF
TGTGCCATCAGTGAGTCTGTGGCCGCTAACACTGAAGCTTTCTTT
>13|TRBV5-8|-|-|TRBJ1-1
CASRTGLATEAFF
TGTGCCAGCAGAACAGGGTTGGCCACTGAAGCTTTCTTT
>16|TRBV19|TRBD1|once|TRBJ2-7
CASSPTSGTGSYEQYF
TGTGCCAGTAGTCCCACCTCCGGGACAGGGTCCTACGAGCAGTACTTC
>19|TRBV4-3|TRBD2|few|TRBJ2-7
CASSQERSASGIVPYEQYF
TGCGCCAGCAGCCAAGAAAGATCCGCTAGCGGGATTGTCCCCTACGAGCAGTACTTC